Detailed here is one T cell receptor beta chain. Its antigen remains unknown. The data belong to a study of CD8+ T cells in alopecia areata. V gave up 7 bases and J gave up 8 bases, with 18 bases separating them. Germline V gives CDR1 SQVTM, CDR2 ANQGSEA. This CDR3 comprises 13 residues. The treatment here: oral pan-JAK inhibitor, 5-10 mg twice daily. Extracted RNA was reverse transcribed, and the resulting cDNA served as sequencing template. Produced via immunoSEQ multiplex PCR; TCRdb's table is partial and in-frame only. The sample has around 160,000 clones, less than 80% seen once; the top ten hold 14%. Study-level results: Alopecia totalis/universalis scalp especially showed more expanded CD8+ clones than normal scalp.

The rearrangement links TRBV29-1 to TRBJ2-1; the D gene is possibly TRBD1 (6 bases). The sequence came from a human donor with alopecia areata. Sequences were derived from CD4+ T cells sorted from blood, sampled at week 24, from a patient treated with tofacitinib. This CDR3 is CSGTQGRGYEQFF. In nucleotides, the CDR3 is TGCAGCGGGACCCAGGGGCGAGGGTATGAGCAGTTCTTC.